This TCR beta chain was recorded in a study of blood T cell repertoires in COVID-19. The wider study: T cells, B-cell-depleted T cells, or PBMCs provided the cDNA or gDNA that served as material.

The study drew participants aged about 18 to 95 years from 20 to 30 US areas. Categorization into cohorts depended on clinical history that participants reported. Trimming pared 5 bases from V and 3 bases from J, leaving 5 bases between. Germline values: CDR1 SEHNR, CDR2 FQNEAQ (reference sequence). The CDR3 runs to 11 residues. Study processing details: Amplification of reference gene primers was used by the study to estimate nucleated cell counts. The protocol was immunoSEQ multiplex PCR, while the TCRdb copy is restricted to in-frame clones and leaves out a portion. V and J calls and clone size come straight from that table; D and trimming were deduced from the DNA. The table includes hundreds of thousands of clones, roughly nine tenths detected once. Concerning this clone itself: Different DNA sequences within this sample yield the same CDR3.

The specimen sequenced was PBMCs or T cells enriched from blood (not recorded which). The clonotype originates from a man in his sixties who had recovered from COVID-19. The chain carries TRBV7-9 and TRBJ2-7; D is undetermined. The CDR3 sequence is CASSLLYEQYF. The CDR3 nucleotides are TGTGCCAGCAGCCTCCTCTACGAGCAGTACTTC.